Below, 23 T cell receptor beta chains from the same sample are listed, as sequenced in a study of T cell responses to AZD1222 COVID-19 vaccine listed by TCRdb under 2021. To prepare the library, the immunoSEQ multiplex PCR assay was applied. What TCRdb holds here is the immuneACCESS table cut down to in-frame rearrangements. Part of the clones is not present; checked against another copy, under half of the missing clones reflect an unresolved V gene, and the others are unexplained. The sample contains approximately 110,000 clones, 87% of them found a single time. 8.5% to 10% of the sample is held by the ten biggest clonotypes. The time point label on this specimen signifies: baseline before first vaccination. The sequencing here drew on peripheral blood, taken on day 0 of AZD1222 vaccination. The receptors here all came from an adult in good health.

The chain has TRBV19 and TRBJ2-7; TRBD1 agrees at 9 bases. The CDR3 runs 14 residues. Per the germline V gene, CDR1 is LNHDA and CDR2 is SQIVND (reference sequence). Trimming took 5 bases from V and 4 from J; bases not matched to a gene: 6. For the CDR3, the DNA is TGTGCCAGTAGTCCGGGACAGGGCTTTTACGAGCAGTACTTC. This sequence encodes CASSPGQGFYEQYF.

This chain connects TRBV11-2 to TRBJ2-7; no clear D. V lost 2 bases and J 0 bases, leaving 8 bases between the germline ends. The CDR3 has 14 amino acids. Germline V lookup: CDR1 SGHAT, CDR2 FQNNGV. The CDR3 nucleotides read TGTGCCAGCAGCTTAAAGGCCAGCTCCTACGAGCAGTACTTC. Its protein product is CASSLKASSYEQYF.

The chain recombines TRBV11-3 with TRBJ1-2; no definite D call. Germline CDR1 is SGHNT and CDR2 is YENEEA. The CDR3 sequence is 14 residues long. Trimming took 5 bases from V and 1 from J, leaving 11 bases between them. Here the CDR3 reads CASSPLRNNYGYTF. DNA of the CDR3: TGTGCCAGCAGCCCCCTCCGCAATAACTATGGCTACACCTTC.

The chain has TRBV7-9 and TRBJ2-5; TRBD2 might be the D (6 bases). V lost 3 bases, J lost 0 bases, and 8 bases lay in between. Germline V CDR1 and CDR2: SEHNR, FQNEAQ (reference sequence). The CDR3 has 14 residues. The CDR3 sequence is CASSFVADQETQYF. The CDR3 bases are TGTGCCAGCAGCTTCGTAGCGGACCAAGAGACCCAGTACTTC.

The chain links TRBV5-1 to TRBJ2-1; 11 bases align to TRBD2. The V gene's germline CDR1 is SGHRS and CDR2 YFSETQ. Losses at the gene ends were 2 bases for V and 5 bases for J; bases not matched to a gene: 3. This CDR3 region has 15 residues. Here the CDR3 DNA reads TGCGCCAGCAGCTTTATAGCGGGAGGGGACAATGAGCAGTTCTTC. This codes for CASSFIAGGDNEQFF.

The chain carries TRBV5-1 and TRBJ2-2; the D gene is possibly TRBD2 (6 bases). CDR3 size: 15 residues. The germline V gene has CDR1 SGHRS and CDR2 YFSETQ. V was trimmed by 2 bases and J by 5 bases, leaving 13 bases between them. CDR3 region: CASSLAGSLTGELFF. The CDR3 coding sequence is TGCGCCAGCAGCTTAGCCGGGAGTTTAACCGGGGAGCTGTTTTTT.

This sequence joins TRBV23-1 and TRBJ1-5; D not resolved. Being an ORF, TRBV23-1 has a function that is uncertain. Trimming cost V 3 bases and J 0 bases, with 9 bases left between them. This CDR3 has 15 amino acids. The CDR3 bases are TGCGCCAGCAGTCAGGGCCAGGATAGCAATCAGCCCCAGCATTTT. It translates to CASSQGQDSNQPQHF.

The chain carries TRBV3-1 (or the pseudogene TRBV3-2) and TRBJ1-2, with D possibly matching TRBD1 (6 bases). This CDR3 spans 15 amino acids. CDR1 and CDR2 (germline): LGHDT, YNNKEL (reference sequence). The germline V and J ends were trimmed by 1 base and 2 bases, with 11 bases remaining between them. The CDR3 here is CASSQVGQPNYGYTF. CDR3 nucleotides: TGTGCCAGCAGCCAAGTAGGACAGCCAAACTATGGCTACACCTTC.

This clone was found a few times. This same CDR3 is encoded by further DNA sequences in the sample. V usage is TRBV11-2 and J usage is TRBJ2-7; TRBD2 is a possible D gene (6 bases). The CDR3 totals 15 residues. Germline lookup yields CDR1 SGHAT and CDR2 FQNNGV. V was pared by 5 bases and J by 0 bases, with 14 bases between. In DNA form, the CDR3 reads TGTGCCAGCAGCCCCCTAGCGCTTAGCTCCTACGAGCAGTACTTC. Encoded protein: CASSPLALSSYEQYF.

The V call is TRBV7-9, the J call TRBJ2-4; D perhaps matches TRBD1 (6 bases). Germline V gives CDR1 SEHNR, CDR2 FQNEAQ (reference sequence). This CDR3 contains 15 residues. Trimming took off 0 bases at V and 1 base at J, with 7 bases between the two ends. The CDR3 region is CASSLAQGAKNIQYF. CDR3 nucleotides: TGTGCCAGCAGCTTAGCTCAGGGGGCCAAAAACATTCAGTACTTC.

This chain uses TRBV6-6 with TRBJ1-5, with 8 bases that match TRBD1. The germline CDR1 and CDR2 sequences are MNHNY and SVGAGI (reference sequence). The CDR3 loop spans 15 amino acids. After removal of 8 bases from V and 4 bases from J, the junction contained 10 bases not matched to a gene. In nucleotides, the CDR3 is TGTGCCAGCCAACTTGTCGACAGGGGAAATCAGCCCCAGCATTTT. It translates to CASQLVDRGNQPQHF.

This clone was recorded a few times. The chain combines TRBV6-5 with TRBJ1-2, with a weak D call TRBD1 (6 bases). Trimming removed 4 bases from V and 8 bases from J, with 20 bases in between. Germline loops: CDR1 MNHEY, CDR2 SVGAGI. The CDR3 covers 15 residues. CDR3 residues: CASSSKVGGSGGYTF. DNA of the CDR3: TGTGCCAGCAGTTCCAAAGTAGGGGGATCCGGCGGCTACACCTTC.

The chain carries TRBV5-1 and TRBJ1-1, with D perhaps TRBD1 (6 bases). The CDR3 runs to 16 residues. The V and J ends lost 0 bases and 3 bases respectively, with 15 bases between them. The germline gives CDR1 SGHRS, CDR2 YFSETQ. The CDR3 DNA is TGCGCCAGCAGCTTGGGAGGTGCCGGGGGCTACACTGAAGCTTTCTTT. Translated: CASSLGGAGGYTEAFF.

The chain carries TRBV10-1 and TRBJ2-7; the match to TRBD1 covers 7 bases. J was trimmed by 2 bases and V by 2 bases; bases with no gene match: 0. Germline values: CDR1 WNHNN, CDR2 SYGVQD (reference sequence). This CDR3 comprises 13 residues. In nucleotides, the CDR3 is TGCGCCAGCAGTGAGGGGACAGCCTACGAGCAGTACTTC. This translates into CASSEGTAYEQYF.

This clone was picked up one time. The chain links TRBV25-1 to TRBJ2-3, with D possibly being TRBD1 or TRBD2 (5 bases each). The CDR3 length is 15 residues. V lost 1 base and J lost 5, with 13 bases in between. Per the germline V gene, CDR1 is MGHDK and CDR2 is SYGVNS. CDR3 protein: CASSESGSREDTQYF. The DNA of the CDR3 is TGTGCCAGCAGTGAATCAGGGAGTCGCGAAGATACGCAGTATTTT.

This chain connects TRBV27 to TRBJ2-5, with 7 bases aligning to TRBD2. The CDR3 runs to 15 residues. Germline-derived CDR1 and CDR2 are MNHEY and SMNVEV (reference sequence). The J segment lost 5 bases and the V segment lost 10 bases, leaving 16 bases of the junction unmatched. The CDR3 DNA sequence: TGTGCCACCGCCCCCCTGGGGAGGGTTTGGGAGACCCAGTACTTC. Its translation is CATAPLGRVWETQYF.

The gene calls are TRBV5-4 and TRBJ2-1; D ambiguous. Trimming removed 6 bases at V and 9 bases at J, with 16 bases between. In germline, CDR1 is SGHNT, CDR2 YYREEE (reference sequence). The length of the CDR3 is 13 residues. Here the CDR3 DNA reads TGTGCCAGCACCCACTCAGAATCCTTTGAGCAGTTCTTC. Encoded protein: CASTHSESFEQFF. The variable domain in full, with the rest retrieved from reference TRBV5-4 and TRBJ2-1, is ETGVTQSPTHLIKTRGQQVTLRCSSQSGHNTVSWYQQALGQGPQFIFQYYREEENGRGNFPPRFSGLQFPNYSSELNVNALELDDSALYLCASTHSESFEQFFGPGTRLTVL.

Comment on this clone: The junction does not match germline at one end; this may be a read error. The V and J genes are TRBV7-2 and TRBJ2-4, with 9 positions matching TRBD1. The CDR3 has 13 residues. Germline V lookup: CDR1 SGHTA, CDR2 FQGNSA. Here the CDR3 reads CASSLEGDRVGIF. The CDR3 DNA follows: TGTGCCAGCAGCTTAGAAGGGGACAGGGTCGGTATTTTC.

The CDR3 nucleotides are TGTGCCTCGCGGCAGGGGGGCAATCAGCCCCAGCATTTT. It codes for CASRQGGNQPQHF. This rearrangement joins TRBV10-3 to TRBJ1-5; 7 bases match TRBD1. The trim removed 11 bases at V and 2 bases at J, leaving 6 bases unmatched. The CDR3 length is 13 residues. Germline lookup yields CDR1 ENHRY and CDR2 SYGVKD.

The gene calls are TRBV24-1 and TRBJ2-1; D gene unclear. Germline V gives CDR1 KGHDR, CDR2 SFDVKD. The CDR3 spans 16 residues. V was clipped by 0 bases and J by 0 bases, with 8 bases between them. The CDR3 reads CATSDLSGSSYNEQFF. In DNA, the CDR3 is TGTGCCACCAGTGATTTGTCGGGCAGCTCCTACAATGAGCAGTTCTTC.

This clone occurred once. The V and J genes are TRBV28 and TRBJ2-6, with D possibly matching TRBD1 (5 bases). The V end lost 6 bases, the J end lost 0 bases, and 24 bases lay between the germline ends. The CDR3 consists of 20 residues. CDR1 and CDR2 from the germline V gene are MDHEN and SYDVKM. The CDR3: CASSQPEQVRYLSGANVLTF. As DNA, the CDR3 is TGTGCCAGCAGCCAGCCGGAACAGGTTAGATACCTCTCTGGGGCCAACGTCCTGACTTTC.

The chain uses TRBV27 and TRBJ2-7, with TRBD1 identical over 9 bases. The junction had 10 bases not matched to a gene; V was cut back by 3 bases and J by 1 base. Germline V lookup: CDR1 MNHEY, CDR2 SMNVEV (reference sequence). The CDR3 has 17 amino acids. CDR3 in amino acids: CASSFARQGGWSYEQYF. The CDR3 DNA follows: TGTGCCAGCAGTTTCGCGAGACAGGGGGGATGGTCCTACGAGCAGTACTTC.

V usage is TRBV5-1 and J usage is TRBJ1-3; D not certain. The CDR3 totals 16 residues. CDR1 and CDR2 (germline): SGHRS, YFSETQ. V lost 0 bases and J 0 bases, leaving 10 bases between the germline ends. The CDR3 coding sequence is TGCGCCAGCAGCTTGGGCACTCTAGCCTCTGGAAACACCATATATTTT. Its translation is CASSLGTLASGNTIYF.